This entry features one T cell receptor beta chain sequence. Its cognate antigen is unknown. Sequencing in the ViraFEST assay came after antigen-specific CD4+ T cells had been expanded with viral peptide pools, which were used to stimulate PBMC. Isolating CD4+ T cells followed ten to eleven days of culture. It was two doses of either the BNT162b2 or mRNA-1273 vaccine that participants received. Researchers reported culturing 2 million or so PBMC in each well, adding approximately 9.4 IU/ml IL-2 and about 9.6 ug/ml peptides. In the cultures, half the medium was exchanged for IL-2 medium on days 3 and 7. The data originate from a study of vaccination effects on CD4 cells after COVID-19. The CDR3 is made up of 15 amino acids. Trimming removed 3 bases at V and 5 bases at J, with 16 bases between. The germline V gene encodes CDR1 LNHDA and CDR2 SQIVND (reference sequence). Assay used: immunoSEQ multiplex PCR; TCRdb lists only in-frame clones, some missing. The table lists 67,000 or so clones, about 81% of them singletons, with more than 1% in the top ten.

Findings and limits, study-wide: The study found marked clonal contraction of infection- and vaccine-induced clones late after vaccination.

The origin of this receptor is a human donor who received a COVID-19 vaccine. The genes are TRBV19 and TRBJ2-5, with D uncertain. This sample comprised CD4+ T cells from PBMCs cultured with HCoV-229E spike peptides, obtained after COVID-19 vaccination. Here the CDR3 reads CASSIRPRIEETQYF. The CDR3 nucleotides are TGTGCCAGTAGTATCCGTCCCCGAATTGAGGAGACCCAGTACTTC. Based on the CDR3 plus reference TRBV19 and TRBJ2-5, the full variable domain is DGGITQSPKYLFRKEGQNVTLSCEQNLNHDAMYWYRQDPGQGLRLIYYSQIVNDFQKGDIAEGYSVSREKKESFPLTVTSAQKNPTAFYLCASSIRPRIEETQYFGPGTRLLVL.